These T cell receptor beta chains were read from a single sample in a study of low-dose radiotherapy and immunotherapy resistance in tumors. MiXCR was run by TCRdb on the reads, yielding one entry per CDR3 protein. The repertoire includes about 44,000 distinct CDR3 sequences, 20% to 30% of them detected once, and 10% sits in the top ten. This material consisted of PBMCs, taken after low-dose radiotherapy plus immunotherapy. These receptors all come from a male donor with prostate cancer. Each CDR3 is given with its conserved first and last residue.

>TRBJ2-2|TRBV28
CASRSGGPGELFF
>TRBJ2-7|TRBV5-1
CASSLGGYIYEQYF
>TRBJ2-7|TRBV12-3/TRBV12-4
CASSKLAGGPYEQYF
>TRBJ2-1|TRBV5-6
CASSRETGATEQFF
>TRBJ2-5|TRBV7-7
CASSSGAYQETQYF
>TRBJ2-2|TRBV5-4
CASSRGLAGESTGELFF
>TRBJ1-6|TRBV6-2/TRBV6-3
CASTDLRRQPLHF
>TRBJ2-5|TRBV5-3
CASQARGSGAFRETQYF
>TRBJ1-1|TRBV6-2/TRBV6-3
CASRDPGTGVTEAFF
>TRBJ1-5|TRBV5-5
CASSLGSSNQPQHF
>TRBJ1-5|TRBV5-1
CASSGEGGNQPQHF
>TRBJ1-6|TRBV5-6
CASTLQGSYNSPLHF
>TRBJ2-1|TRBV2
CASSTGLAGGRYEQFF
>TRBJ1-4|TRBV20-1
CSASGHDWDEKLFF
>TRBJ1-1|TRBV6-2/TRBV6-3
CASTKWGTGTLNTEAFF
>TRBJ2-5|TRBV11-1
CASSLGLGETQYF
>TRBJ2-1|TRBV6-5
CASGLAGAYSYNEQFF
>TRBJ2-3|TRBV6-6
CASSGPSGASTDTQYF
>TRBJ2-7|TRBV29-1
CSARTGVDEQYF
>TRBJ2-7|TRBV4-2
CASSPQGREQYF
>TRBJ2-7|TRBV5-1
CASSPAGAHEQYF
>TRBJ1-2|TRBV13
CASSLGRSPYYGYTF
>TRBJ2-1|TRBV13
CASSAGMSSYNEQFF
>TRBJ2-3|TRBV7-2
CASSSSGTSTDTQYF
>TRBJ2-1|TRBV28
CASTPGGSGREQFF
>TRBJ1-2|TRBV6-2/TRBV6-3
CASSYSPSFYGYTF
>TRBJ2-7|TRBV28
CASSWDPGSSYEQYF